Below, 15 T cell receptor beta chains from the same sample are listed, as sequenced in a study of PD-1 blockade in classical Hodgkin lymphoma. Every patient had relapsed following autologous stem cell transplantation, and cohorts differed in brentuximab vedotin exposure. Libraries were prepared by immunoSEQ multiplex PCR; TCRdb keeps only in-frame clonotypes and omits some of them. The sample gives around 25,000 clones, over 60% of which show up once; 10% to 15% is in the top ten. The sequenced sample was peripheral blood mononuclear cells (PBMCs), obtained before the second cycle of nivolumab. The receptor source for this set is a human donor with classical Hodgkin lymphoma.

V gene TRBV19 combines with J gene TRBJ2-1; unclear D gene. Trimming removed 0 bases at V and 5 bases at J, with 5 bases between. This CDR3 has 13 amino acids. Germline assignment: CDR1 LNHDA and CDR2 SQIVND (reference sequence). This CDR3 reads CASSIELDNEQFF. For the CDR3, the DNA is TGTGCCAGTAGTATAGAGTTGGACAATGAGCAGTTCTTC.

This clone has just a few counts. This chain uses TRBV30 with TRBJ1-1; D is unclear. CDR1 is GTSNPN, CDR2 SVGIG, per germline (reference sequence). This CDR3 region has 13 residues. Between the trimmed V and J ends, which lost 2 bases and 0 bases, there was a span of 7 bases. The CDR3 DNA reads TGTGCCTGGAGTCAAGGCATGAACACTGAAGCTTTCTTT. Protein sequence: CAWSQGMNTEAFF.

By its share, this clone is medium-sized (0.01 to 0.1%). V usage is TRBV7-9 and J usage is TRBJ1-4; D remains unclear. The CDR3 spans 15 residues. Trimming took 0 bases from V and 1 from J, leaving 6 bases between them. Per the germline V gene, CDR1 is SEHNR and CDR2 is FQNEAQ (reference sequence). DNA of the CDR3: TGTGCCAGCAGCTTAGCTAGACTAACTAATGAAAAACTGTTTTTT. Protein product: CASSLARLTNEKLFF.

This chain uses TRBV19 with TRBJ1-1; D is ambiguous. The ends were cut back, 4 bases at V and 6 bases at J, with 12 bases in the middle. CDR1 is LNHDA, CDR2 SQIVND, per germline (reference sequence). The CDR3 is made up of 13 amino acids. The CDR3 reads CASSRPNLPEAFF. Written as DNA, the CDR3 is TGTGCCAGTAGTAGGCCCAATTTGCCTGAAGCTTTCTTT.

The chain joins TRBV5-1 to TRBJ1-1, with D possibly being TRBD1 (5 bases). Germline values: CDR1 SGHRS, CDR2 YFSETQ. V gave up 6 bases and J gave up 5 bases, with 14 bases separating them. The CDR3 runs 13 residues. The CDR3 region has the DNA TGCGCCAGCACTCCGTGGGGCGAGACTGAAGCTTTCTTT. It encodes CASTPWGETEAFF.

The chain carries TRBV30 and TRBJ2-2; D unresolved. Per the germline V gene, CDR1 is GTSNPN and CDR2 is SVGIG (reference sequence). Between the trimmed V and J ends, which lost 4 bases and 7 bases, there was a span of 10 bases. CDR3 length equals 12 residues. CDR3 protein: CAWTESRGELFF. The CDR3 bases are TGTGCCTGGACGGAGTCTCGCGGGGAGCTGTTTTTT. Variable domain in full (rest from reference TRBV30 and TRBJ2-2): SQTIHQWPATLVQPVGSPLSLECTVEGTSNPNLYWYRQAAGRGLQLLFYSVGIGQISSEVPQNLSASRPQDRQFILSSKKLLLSDSGFYLCAWTESRGELFFGEGSRLTVL.

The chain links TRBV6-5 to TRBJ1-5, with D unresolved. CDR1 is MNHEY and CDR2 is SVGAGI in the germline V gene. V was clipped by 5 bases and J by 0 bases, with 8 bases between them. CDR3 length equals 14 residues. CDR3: CASSHTYSNQPQHF. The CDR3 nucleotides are TGTGCCAGCAGTCATACCTATAGCAATCAGCCCCAGCATTTT.

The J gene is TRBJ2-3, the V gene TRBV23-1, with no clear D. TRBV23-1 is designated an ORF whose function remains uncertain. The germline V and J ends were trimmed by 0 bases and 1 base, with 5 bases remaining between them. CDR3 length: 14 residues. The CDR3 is CASSQSGRTDTQYF. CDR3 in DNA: TGCGCCAGCAGTCAATCGGGTCGCACAGATACGCAGTATTTT.

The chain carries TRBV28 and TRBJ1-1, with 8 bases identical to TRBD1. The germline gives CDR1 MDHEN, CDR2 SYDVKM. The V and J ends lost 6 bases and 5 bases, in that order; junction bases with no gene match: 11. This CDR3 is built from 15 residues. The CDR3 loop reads CASRYQDRGGTEAFF. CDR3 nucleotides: TGTGCCAGCAGATATCAAGACAGGGGAGGGACTGAAGCTTTCTTT.

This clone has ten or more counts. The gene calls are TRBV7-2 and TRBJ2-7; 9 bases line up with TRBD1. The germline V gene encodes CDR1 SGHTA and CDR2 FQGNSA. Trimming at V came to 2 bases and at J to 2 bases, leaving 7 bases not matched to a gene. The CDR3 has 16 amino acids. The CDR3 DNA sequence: TGTGCCAGCAGCTTATTATCACAGGGGGCCCCCTACGAGCAGTACTTC. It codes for CASSLLSQGAPYEQYF. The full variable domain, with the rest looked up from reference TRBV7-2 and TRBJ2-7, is GAGVSQSPSNKVTEKGKDVELRCDPISGHTALYWYRQSLGQGLEFLIYFQGNSAPDKSGLPSDRFSAERTGGSVSTLTIQRTQQEDSAVYLCASSLLSQGAPYEQYFGPGTRLTVT.

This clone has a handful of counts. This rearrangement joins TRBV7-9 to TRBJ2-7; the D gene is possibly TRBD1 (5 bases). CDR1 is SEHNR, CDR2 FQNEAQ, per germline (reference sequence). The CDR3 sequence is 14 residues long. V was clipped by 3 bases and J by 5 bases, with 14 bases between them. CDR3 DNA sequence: TGTGCCAGCAGCTTCGACTTTAAAGGGGACGAGCAGTACTTC. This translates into CASSFDFKGDEQYF.

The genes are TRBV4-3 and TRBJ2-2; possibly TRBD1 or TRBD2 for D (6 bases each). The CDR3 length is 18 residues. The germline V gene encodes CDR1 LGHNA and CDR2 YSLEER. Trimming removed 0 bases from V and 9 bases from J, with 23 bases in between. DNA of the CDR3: TGCGCCAGCAGCCAAGATTGGAGGGGGTCCCCTGAACGGTGGGAGCTGTTTTTT. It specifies CASSQDWRGSPERWELFF.

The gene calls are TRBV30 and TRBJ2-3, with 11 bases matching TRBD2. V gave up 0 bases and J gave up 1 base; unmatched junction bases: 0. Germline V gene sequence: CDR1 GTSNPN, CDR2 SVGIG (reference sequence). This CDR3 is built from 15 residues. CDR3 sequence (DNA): TGTGCCTGGAGTGTGGGACTAGCGGGCACAGATACGCAGTATTTT. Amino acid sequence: CAWSVGLAGTDTQYF.

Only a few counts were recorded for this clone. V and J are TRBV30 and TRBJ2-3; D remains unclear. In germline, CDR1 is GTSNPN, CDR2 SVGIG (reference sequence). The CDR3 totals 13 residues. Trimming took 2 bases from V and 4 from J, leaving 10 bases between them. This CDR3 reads CAWSFQSADTQYF. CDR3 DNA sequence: TGTGCCTGGAGTTTTCAGAGTGCAGATACGCAGTATTTT.

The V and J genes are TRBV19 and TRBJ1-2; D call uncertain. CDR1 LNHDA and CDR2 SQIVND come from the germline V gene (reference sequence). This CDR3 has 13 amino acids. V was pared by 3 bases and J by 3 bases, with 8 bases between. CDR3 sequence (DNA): TGTGCCAGTAGTATTGGGGAGGACTATGGCTACACCTTC. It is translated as CASSIGEDYGYTF.